A selection of T cell receptor beta chains follows, all from one sample in a study of T cell repertoires in cytomegalovirus infection. TCRdb re-called the reads with MiXCR, one entry per CDR3 protein. The sample shows around 71,000 distinct CDR3 sequences, roughly 37% of them seen only once. These receptors have no identified antigens. The sample consisted of CD8+ T cells from cultured PBMCs, taken from culture after CMV antigen stimulation. The receptor source for this set is a human donor in good health (CMV status not recorded). Some clones in this sample may be carry-over from other donors' samples. Each CDR3 is given with its conserved first and last residue. The order of the fields is V gene, J gene, D gene, clone size, CDR3 DNA, CDR3 protein. D genes are given only for firm matches. The size entry is marked missing in some rows and otherwise reads once, few, many or a size class.

v_call: TRBV7-9
j_call: TRBJ2-5
d_call: NA
clone_size: NA
cdr3_nt: TGTGCCAGCAGCTTGCCAACCCGGGAGACCCAGTACTTC
cdr3_aa: CASSLPTRETQYF

v_call: TRBV7-8
j_call: TRBJ2-7
d_call: TRBD1
clone_size: NA
cdr3_nt: TGTGCCAGCAGCACAGGGACAGGAACCTCCTACGAGCAGTACTTC
cdr3_aa: CASSTGTGTSYEQYF

v_call: TRBV19
j_call: TRBJ1-5
d_call: TRBD1
clone_size: NA
cdr3_nt: TGTGCCAGTAGTATAAGGACAGGGGAATATCAGCCCCAGCATTTT
cdr3_aa: CASSIRTGEYQPQHF

v_call: TRBV11-1
j_call: TRBJ2-7
d_call: NA
clone_size: NA
cdr3_nt: TGTGCCAGCAGCTTCTTTCGGGGTCCCTCCTTCGAGCAGTACTTC
cdr3_aa: CASSFFRGPSFEQYF

v_call: TRBV7-9
j_call: TRBJ2-3
d_call: TRBD1
clone_size: many
cdr3_nt: TGTGCCAGCACCACGGGGACAGGGCACACAGATACGCAGTATTTT
cdr3_aa: CASTTGTGHTDTQYF

v_call: TRBV6-5
j_call: TRBJ2-3
d_call: NA
clone_size: NA
cdr3_nt: TGTGCCAGCAGCGTCAGCGGTTGGGCTATCGCAGATACGCAGTATTTT
cdr3_aa: CASSVSGWAIADTQYF

v_call: TRBV28
j_call: TRBJ2-1
d_call: NA
clone_size: NA
cdr3_nt: TGTGCCAGCAGTTTCTACAATGAGCAGTTCTTC
cdr3_aa: CASSFYNEQFF

v_call: TRBV7-6
j_call: TRBJ1-5
d_call: NA
clone_size: NA
cdr3_nt: TGTGCCAGCAGCTCCCATATGGGGAGGGATCAGCCCCAGCATTTT
cdr3_aa: CASSSHMGRDQPQHF

v_call: TRBV19
j_call: TRBJ1-2
d_call: NA
clone_size: few
cdr3_nt: TGTGCCAGTAGTATAGCGGTAGGCAGCGTCAACTATGGCTACACCTTC
cdr3_aa: CASSIAVGSVNYGYTF

v_call: TRBV7-4
j_call: TRBJ2-1
d_call: NA
clone_size: NA
cdr3_nt: TGTGCCAGCAGCTTACACTCCGGGTACAATGAGCAGTTCTTC
cdr3_aa: CASSLHSGYNEQFF

v_call: TRBV4-3
j_call: TRBJ2-7
d_call: TRBD2
clone_size: NA
cdr3_nt: TGCGCCAGCAGCCACCGCCGGACTAGCCCTCTGATCGAGCAGTACTTC
cdr3_aa: CASSHRRTSPLIEQYF

v_call: TRBV6-1
j_call: TRBJ1-1
d_call: NA
clone_size: NA
cdr3_nt: TGTGCCAGCAGTGAACAGGGTGAAACTGAAGCTTTCTTT
cdr3_aa: CASSEQGETEAFF

v_call: TRBV15
j_call: TRBJ1-5
d_call: TRBD1
clone_size: NA
cdr3_nt: TGTGCCACCAGCAAGGGGGCCCAGCCCCAGCATTTT
cdr3_aa: CATSKGAQPQHF

v_call: TRBV12-3/TRBV12-4
j_call: TRBJ2-3
d_call: NA
clone_size: NA
cdr3_nt: TGTGCCAGCAGTCCGGCCCCTTCAGTGGATACGCAGTATTTT
cdr3_aa: CASSPAPSVDTQYF

v_call: TRBV20-1
j_call: TRBJ2-3
d_call: TRBD1
clone_size: NA
cdr3_nt: TGCAGTGCTAGAGGAGGGACAGATACTAGCACAGATACGCAGTATTTT
cdr3_aa: CSARGGTDTSTDTQYF

v_call: TRBV7-3
j_call: TRBJ2-1
d_call: NA
clone_size: few
cdr3_nt: TGTGCCAGCAGCTTAACTCTCGGCAATGAGCAGTTCTTC
cdr3_aa: CASSLTLGNEQFF

v_call: TRBV7-8
j_call: TRBJ2-5
d_call: TRBD2
clone_size: few
cdr3_nt: TGTGCCAGCAGCCCACGGGGGGTACAAGAGACCCAGTACTTC
cdr3_aa: CASSPRGVQETQYF

v_call: TRBV13
j_call: TRBJ2-5
d_call: TRBD2
clone_size: NA
cdr3_nt: TGTGCCAGCAGCCCACGACTAGCGGGGGACCAAGAGACCCAGTACTTC
cdr3_aa: CASSPRLAGDQETQYF

v_call: TRBV4-1
j_call: TRBJ2-7
d_call: NA
clone_size: NA
cdr3_nt: TGCGCCAGCAGCCCGACGGATATCTACGAGCAGTACTTC
cdr3_aa: CASSPTDIYEQYF

v_call: TRBV7-9
j_call: TRBJ1-2
d_call: NA
clone_size: few
cdr3_nt: TGTGCCAGCAGCTTAGAGACGGTAAACTATGGCTACACCTTC
cdr3_aa: CASSLETVNYGYTF

v_call: TRBV6-1
j_call: TRBJ2-1
d_call: NA
clone_size: few
cdr3_nt: TGTGCCAGCAGCCCGTTGGGGGCTTACAATGAGCAGTTCTTC
cdr3_aa: CASSPLGAYNEQFF

v_call: TRBV7-2
j_call: TRBJ2-7
d_call: TRBD1
clone_size: NA
cdr3_nt: TGTGCCAGCAGCTTAGGAGGACAGGGGGACCCTTACGAGCAGTACTTC
cdr3_aa: CASSLGGQGDPYEQYF

v_call: TRBV7-2
j_call: TRBJ1-3
d_call: NA
clone_size: few
cdr3_nt: TGTGCCAGCAGCTTAGTTCAGGGCTCTGGAAACACCATATATTTT
cdr3_aa: CASSLVQGSGNTIYF

v_call: TRBV7-9
j_call: TRBJ1-1
d_call: NA
clone_size: NA
cdr3_nt: TGTGCCAGCAGCCCCCATGAGGGGAACTTCGAAGCTTTCTTT
cdr3_aa: CASSPHEGNFEAFF

v_call: TRBV5-4
j_call: TRBJ2-1
d_call: TRBD1
clone_size: NA
cdr3_nt: TGTGCCAGCAGCTTCTGGACAGGCAACAATGAGCAGTTCTTC
cdr3_aa: CASSFWTGNNEQFF

v_call: TRBV6-2/TRBV6-3
j_call: TRBJ2-3
d_call: NA
clone_size: NA
cdr3_nt: TGTGCCAGCAGGCTGGATCCAGATACGCAGTATTTT
cdr3_aa: CASRLDPDTQYF

v_call: TRBV7-9
j_call: TRBJ2-5
d_call: TRBD2
clone_size: many
cdr3_nt: TGTGCCAGCAGCCTCCGCGTCGCTAGCGGGACTGAAGAGACCCAGTACTTC
cdr3_aa: CASSLRVASGTEETQYF

v_call: TRBV7-9
j_call: TRBJ2-5
d_call: NA
clone_size: many
cdr3_nt: TGTGCCAGCAGCTTACGGCAGACCACGGGGACAGAGACCCAGTACTTC
cdr3_aa: CASSLRQTTGTETQYF

v_call: TRBV7-6
j_call: TRBJ2-3
d_call: TRBD1
clone_size: NA
cdr3_nt: TGTGCCAGCAGCCAAAGGGACAGGGTTACAGATACGCAGTATTTT
cdr3_aa: CASSQRDRVTDTQYF

v_call: TRBV28
j_call: TRBJ2-5
d_call: NA
clone_size: few
cdr3_nt: TGTGCCAGCAGTTTAAGAGAAGCACAAGAGACCCAGTACTTC
cdr3_aa: CASSLREAQETQYF

v_call: TRBV7-3
j_call: TRBJ2-7
d_call: TRBD2
clone_size: NA
cdr3_nt: TGTGCCAGCGCCCCAGCGGGGAGCTCCTACGAGCAGTACTTC
cdr3_aa: CASAPAGSSYEQYF

v_call: TRBV6-5
j_call: TRBJ2-7
d_call: NA
clone_size: few
cdr3_nt: TGTGCCAGCAGTTACTCGGACTCACGAGCACACGAGCAGTACTTC
cdr3_aa: CASSYSDSRAHEQYF

v_call: TRBV7-2
j_call: TRBJ2-4
d_call: TRBD1
clone_size: NA
cdr3_nt: TGTGCCAGCAGCTTGGGGGACAGGGGGGAGTTTAGAAACATTCAGTACTTC
cdr3_aa: CASSLGDRGEFRNIQYF

v_call: TRBV19
j_call: TRBJ2-3
d_call: NA
clone_size: NA
cdr3_nt: TGTGCCAGTAGTCGTCCGGGACATAGCACAGATACGCAGTATTTT
cdr3_aa: CASSRPGHSTDTQYF

v_call: TRBV28
j_call: TRBJ2-7
d_call: NA
clone_size: few
cdr3_nt: TGTGCCAGCAGTCCAGAACTCCACTCCTACGAGCAGTACTTC
cdr3_aa: CASSPELHSYEQYF

v_call: TRBV6-1
j_call: TRBJ1-5
d_call: NA
clone_size: many
cdr3_nt: TGTGCCAGCATCGACTCGGGGAGAACCCAGCCCCAGCATTTT
cdr3_aa: CASIDSGRTQPQHF

v_call: TRBV19
j_call: TRBJ2-1
d_call: NA
clone_size: few
cdr3_nt: TGTGCCAGTAGGGCGGGGTTTACTGAGCAGTTCTTC
cdr3_aa: CASRAGFTEQFF

v_call: TRBV4-1
j_call: TRBJ1-6
d_call: TRBD1
clone_size: NA
cdr3_nt: TGCGCCAGCAGCCAAAGCGCCGGGACAGGGGCTTTTTCACCCCTCCACTTT
cdr3_aa: CASSQSAGTGAFSPLHF

v_call: TRBV7-8
j_call: TRBJ2-7
d_call: TRBD1
clone_size: many
cdr3_nt: TGTGCCAGCAGCCCATCCGGACAGGGGACCTACGAGCAGTACTTC
cdr3_aa: CASSPSGQGTYEQYF

v_call: TRBV5-6
j_call: TRBJ1-3
d_call: NA
clone_size: NA
cdr3_nt: TGTGCCAGCAGCTTGGGAGGACAGCGCTCTGGAAACACCATATATTTT
cdr3_aa: CASSLGGQRSGNTIYF

v_call: TRBV12-3/TRBV12-4
j_call: TRBJ2-7
d_call: NA
clone_size: few
cdr3_nt: TGTGCCAGCAGTTTAGGACTCCAGCCCGCCTACGAGCAGTACTTC
cdr3_aa: CASSLGLQPAYEQYF

v_call: TRBV7-8
j_call: TRBJ2-7
d_call: NA
clone_size: many
cdr3_nt: TGTGCCAGCAGCCCCGGGACACCGTCTAGCTCCTACGAGCAGTACTTC
cdr3_aa: CASSPGTPSSSYEQYF

v_call: TRBV5-1
j_call: TRBJ2-3
d_call: NA
clone_size: NA
cdr3_nt: TGCGCCAGCAGCTTTAAGCTGACAGATACGCAGTATTTT
cdr3_aa: CASSFKLTDTQYF

v_call: TRBV2
j_call: TRBJ1-1
d_call: NA
clone_size: NA
cdr3_nt: TGTGCCAGCAGCGGATGGGGTGGGATGAACACTGAAGCTTTCTTT
cdr3_aa: CASSGWGGMNTEAFF

v_call: TRBV7-3
j_call: TRBJ2-1
d_call: NA
clone_size: NA
cdr3_nt: TGTGCCAGCAGCCATGCCGGGGGAGAGCAGTTCTTC
cdr3_aa: CASSHAGGEQFF

v_call: TRBV3-1
j_call: TRBJ2-7
d_call: TRBD2
clone_size: many
cdr3_nt: TGTGCCAGCAGCCAAGGTAGCGGGGGCTACGAGCAGTACTTC
cdr3_aa: CASSQGSGGYEQYF

v_call: TRBV6-5
j_call: TRBJ1-2
d_call: NA
clone_size: many
cdr3_nt: TGTGCCAGCACCAACCGGGGGAACTATGGCTACACCTTC
cdr3_aa: CASTNRGNYGYTF

v_call: TRBV4-2
j_call: TRBJ2-3
d_call: TRBD2
clone_size: NA
cdr3_nt: TGTGCCAGCAGCCAAGATTCGATCCTAGCGGGGGGCGTCACAGATACGCAGTATTTT
cdr3_aa: CASSQDSILAGGVTDTQYF